Reported below is one T cell receptor (beta chain). Its specificity is unknown. This sample was taken from a study of blood T cells in healthy people across ages. Study at large: For every two T cells, template switching captured about one barcoded beta molecule. Study results and limitations: Naive T cell percentage strongly correlated with TCR beta diversity.

Alongside a J-beta primer mix, a sample-barcoded 5' primer served in a second PCR lasting about 7 to 12 cycles. Using its own MiXCR run on the 5' RACE reads, TCRdb lists one record per CDR3 protein. This table has nearly 1 million distinct CDR3 sequences, roughly half appearing once. The donors, aged roughly 6 to 90, were healthy Caucasians from Russia. Each donor's blood draw was 7.5 to 10 milliliters of peripheral blood. CDR1 and CDR2 (germline): MDHEN, SYDVKM. There are 15 residues in the CDR3. J gave up 4 bases and V 6 bases, and 8 bases lay outside the gene matches. The genes are TRBV28 and TRBJ2-3, with TRBD2 matching 9 bases. The sequenced sample was blood. This sequence originates from a woman in her fifties or sixties in good health. The CDR3 DNA sequence: TGTGCCAGCAGCACCGGGACTAGCATCGCAGATACGCAGTATTTT. Its protein is CASSTGTSIADTQYF.